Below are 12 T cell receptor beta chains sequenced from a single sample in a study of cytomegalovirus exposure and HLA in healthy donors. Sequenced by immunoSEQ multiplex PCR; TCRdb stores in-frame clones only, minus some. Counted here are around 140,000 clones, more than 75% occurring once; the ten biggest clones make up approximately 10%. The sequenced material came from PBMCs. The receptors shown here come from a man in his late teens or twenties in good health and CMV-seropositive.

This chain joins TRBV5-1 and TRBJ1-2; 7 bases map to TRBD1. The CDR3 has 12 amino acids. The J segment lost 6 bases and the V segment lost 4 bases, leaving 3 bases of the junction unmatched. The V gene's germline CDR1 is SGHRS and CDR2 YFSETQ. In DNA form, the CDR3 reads TGCGCCAGCAGCCCCGACAGGGATGGCTACACCTTC. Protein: CASSPDRDGYTF.

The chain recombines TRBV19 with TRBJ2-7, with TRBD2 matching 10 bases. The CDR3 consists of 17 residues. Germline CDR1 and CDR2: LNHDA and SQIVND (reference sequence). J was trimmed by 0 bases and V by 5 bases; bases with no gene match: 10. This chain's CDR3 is CASSQHSGGSSSYEQYF. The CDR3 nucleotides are TGTGCCAGTAGTCAACATAGCGGGGGGTCCAGCTCCTACGAGCAGTACTTC.

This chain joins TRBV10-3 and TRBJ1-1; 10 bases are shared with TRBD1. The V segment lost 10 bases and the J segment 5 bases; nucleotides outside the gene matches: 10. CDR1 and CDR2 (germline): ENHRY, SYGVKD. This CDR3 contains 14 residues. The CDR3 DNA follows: TGTGCCAGCGGGGACAGGGGCGGGGGGACTGAAGCTTTCTTT. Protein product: CASGDRGGGTEAFF.

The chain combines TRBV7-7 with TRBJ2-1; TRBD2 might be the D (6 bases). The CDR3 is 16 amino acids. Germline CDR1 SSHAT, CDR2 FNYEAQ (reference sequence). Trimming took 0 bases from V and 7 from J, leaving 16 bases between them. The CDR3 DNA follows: TGTGCCAGCAGCTTAGCAGCACGGGGAGGCGGGAATGAGCAGTTCTTC. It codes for CASSLAARGGGNEQFF.

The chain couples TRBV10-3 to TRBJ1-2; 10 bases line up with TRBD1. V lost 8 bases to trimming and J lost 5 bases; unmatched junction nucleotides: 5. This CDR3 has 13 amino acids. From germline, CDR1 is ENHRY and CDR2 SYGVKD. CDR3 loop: CAIRQGARYGYTF. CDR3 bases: TGTGCCATCCGACAGGGGGCGCGATATGGCTACACCTTC.

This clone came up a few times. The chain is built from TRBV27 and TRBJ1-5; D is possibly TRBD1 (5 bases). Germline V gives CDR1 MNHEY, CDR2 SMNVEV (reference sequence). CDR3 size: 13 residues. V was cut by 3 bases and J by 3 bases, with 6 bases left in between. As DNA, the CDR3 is TGTGCCAGCAGTTTGACAGTCAATCAGCCCCAGCATTTT. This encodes CASSLTVNQPQHF.

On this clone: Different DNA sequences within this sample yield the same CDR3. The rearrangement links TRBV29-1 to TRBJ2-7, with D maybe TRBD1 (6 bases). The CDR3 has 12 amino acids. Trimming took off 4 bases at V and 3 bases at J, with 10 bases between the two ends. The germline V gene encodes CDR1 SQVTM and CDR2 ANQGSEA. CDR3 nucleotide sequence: TGCAGCGTTGGCCAACAGGGCTACGAGCAGTACTTC. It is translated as CSVGQQGYEQYF.

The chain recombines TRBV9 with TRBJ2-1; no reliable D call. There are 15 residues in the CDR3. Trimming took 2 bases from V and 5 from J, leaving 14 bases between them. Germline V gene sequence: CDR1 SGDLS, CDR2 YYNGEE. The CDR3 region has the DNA TGTGCCAGCAGCGTTGACTCATACCGAGACAATGAGCAGTTCTTC. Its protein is CASSVDSYRDNEQFF.

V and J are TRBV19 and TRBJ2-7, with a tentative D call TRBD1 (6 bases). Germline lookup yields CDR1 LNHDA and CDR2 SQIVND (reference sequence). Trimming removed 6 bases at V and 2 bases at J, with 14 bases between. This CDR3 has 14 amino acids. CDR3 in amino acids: CASRTQGPTYEQYF. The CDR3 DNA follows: TGTGCCAGTAGGACACAGGGACCTACCTACGAGCAGTACTTC. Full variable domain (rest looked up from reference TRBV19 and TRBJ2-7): DGGITQSPKYLFRKEGQNVTLSCEQNLNHDAMYWYRQDPGQGLRLIYYSQIVNDFQKGDIAEGYSVSREKKESFPLTVTSAQKNPTAFYLCASRTQGPTYEQYFGPGTRLTVT.

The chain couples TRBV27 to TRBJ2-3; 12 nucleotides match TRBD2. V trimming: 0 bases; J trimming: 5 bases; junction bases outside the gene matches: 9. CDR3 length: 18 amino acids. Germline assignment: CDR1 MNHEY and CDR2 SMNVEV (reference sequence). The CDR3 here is CASSLSPSTSGSGDTQYF. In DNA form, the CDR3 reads TGTGCCAGCAGTTTATCCCCCTCGACTAGCGGGAGCGGAGATACGCAGTATTTT.

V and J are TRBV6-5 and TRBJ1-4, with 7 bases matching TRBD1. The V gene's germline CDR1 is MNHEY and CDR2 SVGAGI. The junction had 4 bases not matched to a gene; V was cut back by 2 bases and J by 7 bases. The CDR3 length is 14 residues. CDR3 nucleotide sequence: TGTGCCAGCAGTTACCAGGGGGTGGGTGAAAAACTGTTTTTT. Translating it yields CASSYQGVGEKLFF.

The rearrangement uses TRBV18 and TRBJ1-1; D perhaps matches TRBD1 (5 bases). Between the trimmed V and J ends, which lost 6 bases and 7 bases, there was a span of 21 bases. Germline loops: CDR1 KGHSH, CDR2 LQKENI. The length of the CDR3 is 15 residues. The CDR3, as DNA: TGTGCCAGCTCGAATACGGTGGGGGGGGATGGTGAAGCTTTCTTT. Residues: CASSNTVGGDGEAFF. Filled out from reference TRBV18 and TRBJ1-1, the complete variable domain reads NAGVMQNPRHLVRRRGQEARLRCSPMKGHSHVYWYRQLPEEGLKFMVYLQKENIIDESGMPKERFSAEFPKEGPSILRIQQVVRGDSAAYFCASSNTVGGDGEAFFGQGTRLTVV.